The clone carrying this T cell receptor (beta chain) has a single count. Its antigen is undetermined. The data were obtained in a study of T cells after yellow fever vaccination. As for the study in general: Fractions of low cell number were prepared using SMART-Seq v4 Ultra Low Input.

Study-level findings and limits: Abundant clonotypes (contaminants from the bulk population) could be present in FACS-sorted repertoires. Re-detected after boosting: most primary clones, 96% of CD4 and 80% to 90% of CD8. It was a small share of clonotypes that appeared in both CD4 and CD8 compartments.

The V end was cut by 4 bases, the J end by 7 bases, with 13 bases between. The germline CDR1 and CDR2 sequences are MNHEY and SVGAGI. CDR3 size: 13 residues. One entry per CDR3 protein results from TCRdb running MiXCR on the 5' RACE reads. The profile covers under 300,000 distinct CDR3 sequences, with 10% to 15% appearing a single time and 0.4% to 0.55% taken by the ten largest. The source was CD4+ T cells sorted from PBMCs, collected 45 days after the yellow fever booster vaccination. This TCR came from a man aged 25-45 years who received the YFV17D yellow fever vaccine. The gene calls are TRBV6-5 and TRBJ1-2; maybe TRBD1 (6 bases). The CDR3 here is CASSSNRVGGYTF. In DNA form, the CDR3 reads TGTGCCAGCAGTTCAAACAGGGTTGGTGGCTACACCTTC.